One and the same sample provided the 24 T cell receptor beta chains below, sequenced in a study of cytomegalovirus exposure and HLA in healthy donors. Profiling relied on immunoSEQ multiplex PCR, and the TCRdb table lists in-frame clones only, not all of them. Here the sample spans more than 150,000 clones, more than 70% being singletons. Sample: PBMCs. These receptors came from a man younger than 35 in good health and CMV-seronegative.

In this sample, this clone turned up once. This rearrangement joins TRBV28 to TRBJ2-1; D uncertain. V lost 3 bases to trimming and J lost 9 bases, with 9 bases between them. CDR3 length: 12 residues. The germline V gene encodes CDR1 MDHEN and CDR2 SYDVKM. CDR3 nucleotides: TGTGCCAGCAGTTTCCAGGTGGCTGAGCAGTTCTTC. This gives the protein CASSFQVAEQFF.

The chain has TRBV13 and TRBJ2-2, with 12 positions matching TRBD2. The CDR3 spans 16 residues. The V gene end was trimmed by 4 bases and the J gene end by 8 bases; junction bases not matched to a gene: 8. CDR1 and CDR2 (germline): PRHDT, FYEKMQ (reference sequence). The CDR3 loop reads CASSSLAGGLRGELFF. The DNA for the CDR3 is TGTGCCAGCAGCTCTCTAGCGGGAGGGCTTAGAGGGGAGCTGTTTTTT.

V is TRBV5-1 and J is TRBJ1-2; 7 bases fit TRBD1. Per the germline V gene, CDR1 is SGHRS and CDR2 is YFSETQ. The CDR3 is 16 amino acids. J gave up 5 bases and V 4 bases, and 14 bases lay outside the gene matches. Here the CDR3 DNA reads TGCGCCAGCAGCCCGGGGACAGCTCTAAACTATTATGGCTACACCTTC. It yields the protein CASSPGTALNYYGYTF.

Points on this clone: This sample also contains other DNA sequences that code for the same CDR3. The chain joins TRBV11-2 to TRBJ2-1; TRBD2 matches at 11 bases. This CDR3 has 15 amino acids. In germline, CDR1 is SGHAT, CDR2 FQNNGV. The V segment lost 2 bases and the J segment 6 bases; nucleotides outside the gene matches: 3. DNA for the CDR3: TGTGCCAGCAGCTTACTAGCGGGGGGCCTCAATGAGCAGTTCTTC. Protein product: CASSLLAGGLNEQFF.

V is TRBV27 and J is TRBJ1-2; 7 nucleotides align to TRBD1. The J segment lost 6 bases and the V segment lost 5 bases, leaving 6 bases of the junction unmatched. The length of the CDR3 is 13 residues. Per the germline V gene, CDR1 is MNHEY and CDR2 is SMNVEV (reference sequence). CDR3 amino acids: CASSPGQVHGYTF. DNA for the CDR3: TGTGCCAGCAGTCCCGGACAGGTCCATGGCTACACCTTC.

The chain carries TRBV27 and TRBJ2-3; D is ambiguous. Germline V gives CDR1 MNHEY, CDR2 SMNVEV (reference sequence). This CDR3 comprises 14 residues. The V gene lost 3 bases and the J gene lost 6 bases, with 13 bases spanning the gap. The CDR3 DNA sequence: TGTGCCAGCAGTTTTATCCCCATCGGGGATACGCAGTATTTT. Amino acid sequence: CASSFIPIGDTQYF.

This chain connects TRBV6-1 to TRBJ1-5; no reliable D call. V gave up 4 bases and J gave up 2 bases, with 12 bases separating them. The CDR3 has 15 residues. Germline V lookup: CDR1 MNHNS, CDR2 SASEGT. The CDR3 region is CASSVSGEGNQPQHF. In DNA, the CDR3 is TGTGCCAGCAGTGTCTCCGGGGAAGGCAATCAGCCCCAGCATTTT.

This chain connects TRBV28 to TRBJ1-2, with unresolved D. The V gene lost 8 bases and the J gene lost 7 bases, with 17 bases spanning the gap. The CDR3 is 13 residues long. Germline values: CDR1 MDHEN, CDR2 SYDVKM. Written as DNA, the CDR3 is TGTGCCAGCCGGCCGCCGCACGAGGGTGGCTACACCTTC. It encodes CASRPPHEGGYTF.

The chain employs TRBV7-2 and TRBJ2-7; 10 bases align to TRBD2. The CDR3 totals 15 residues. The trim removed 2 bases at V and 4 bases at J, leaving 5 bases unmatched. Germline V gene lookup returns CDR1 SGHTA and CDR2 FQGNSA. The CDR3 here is CASSLRLAGEYEQYF. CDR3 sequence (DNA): TGTGCCAGCAGCTTACGCCTAGCGGGAGAGTACGAGCAGTACTTC. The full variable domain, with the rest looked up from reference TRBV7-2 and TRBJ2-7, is GAGVSQSPSNKVTEKGKDVELRCDPISGHTALYWYRQSLGQGLEFLIYFQGNSAPDKSGLPSDRFSAERTGGSVSTLTIQRTQQEDSAVYLCASSLRLAGEYEQYFGPGTRLTVT.

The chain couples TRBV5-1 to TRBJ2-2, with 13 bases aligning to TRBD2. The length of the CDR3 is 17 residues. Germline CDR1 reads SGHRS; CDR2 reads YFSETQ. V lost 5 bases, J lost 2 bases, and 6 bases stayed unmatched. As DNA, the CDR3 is TGCGCCAGCAGACAGGGGACTAGCGGGATAAACACCGGGGAGCTGTTTTTT. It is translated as CASRQGTSGINTGELFF.

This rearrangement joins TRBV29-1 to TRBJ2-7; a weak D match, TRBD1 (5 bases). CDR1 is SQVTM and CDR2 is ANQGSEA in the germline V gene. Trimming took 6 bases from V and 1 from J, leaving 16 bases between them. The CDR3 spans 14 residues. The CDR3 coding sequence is TGCAGCGTCTGGGCAGGACATCAGTCCTACGAGCAGTACTTC. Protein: CSVWAGHQSYEQYF.

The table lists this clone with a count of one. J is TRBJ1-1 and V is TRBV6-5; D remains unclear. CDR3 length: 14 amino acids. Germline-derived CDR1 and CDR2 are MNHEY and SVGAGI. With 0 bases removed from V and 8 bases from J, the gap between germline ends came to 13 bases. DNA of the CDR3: TGTGCCAGCAGTTACTCAATCCGCTACGGGGAAGCTTTCTTT. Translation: CASSYSIRYGEAFF.

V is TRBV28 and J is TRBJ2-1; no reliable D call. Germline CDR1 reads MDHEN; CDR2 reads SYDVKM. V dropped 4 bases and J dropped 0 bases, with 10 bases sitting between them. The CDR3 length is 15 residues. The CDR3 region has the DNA TGTGCCAGCAGTTACCCGGTTAGCTCCTACAATGAGCAGTTCTTC. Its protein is CASSYPVSSYNEQFF.

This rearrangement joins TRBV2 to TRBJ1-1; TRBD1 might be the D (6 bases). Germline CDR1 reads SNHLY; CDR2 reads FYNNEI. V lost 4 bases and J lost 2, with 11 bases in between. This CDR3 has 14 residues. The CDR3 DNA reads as TGTGCCAGCAGTGCGGGACACGAAAACACTGAAGCTTTCTTT. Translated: CASSAGHENTEAFF.

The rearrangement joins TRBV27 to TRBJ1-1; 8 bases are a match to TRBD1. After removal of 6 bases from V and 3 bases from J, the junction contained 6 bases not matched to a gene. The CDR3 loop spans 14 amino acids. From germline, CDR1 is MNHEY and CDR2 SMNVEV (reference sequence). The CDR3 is CASSQQGVHTEAFF. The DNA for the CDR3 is TGTGCCAGCAGCCAACAGGGGGTCCACACTGAAGCTTTCTTT.

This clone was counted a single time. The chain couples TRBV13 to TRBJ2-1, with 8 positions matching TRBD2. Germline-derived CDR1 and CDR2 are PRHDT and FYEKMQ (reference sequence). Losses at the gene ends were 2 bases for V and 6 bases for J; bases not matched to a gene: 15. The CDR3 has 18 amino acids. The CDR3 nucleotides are TGTGCCAGCAGCTTATCGCTTTCTCGCGGGAGGAGAAGCAATGAGCAGTTCTTC. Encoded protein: CASSLSLSRGRRSNEQFF.

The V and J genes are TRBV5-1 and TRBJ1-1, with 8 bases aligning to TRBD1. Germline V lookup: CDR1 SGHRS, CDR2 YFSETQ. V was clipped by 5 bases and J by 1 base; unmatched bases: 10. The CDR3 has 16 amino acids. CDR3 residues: CASRTGGVGANTEAFF. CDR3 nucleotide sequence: TGCGCCAGCAGAACAGGGGGAGTCGGAGCGAACACTGAAGCTTTCTTT.

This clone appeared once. This CDR3 reads CASSYGTSGGSTDTQYF. The CDR3 region has the DNA TGTGCCAGCAGCTATGGGACTAGCGGGGGTAGCACAGATACGCAGTATTTT. The rearrangement links TRBV4-2 to TRBJ2-3; 14 bases line up with TRBD2. The V gene's germline CDR1 is LGHNA and CDR2 YNFKEQ. The CDR3 is made up of 17 amino acids. With V trimmed by 5 bases and J by 0 bases, 4 bases remained unmatched.

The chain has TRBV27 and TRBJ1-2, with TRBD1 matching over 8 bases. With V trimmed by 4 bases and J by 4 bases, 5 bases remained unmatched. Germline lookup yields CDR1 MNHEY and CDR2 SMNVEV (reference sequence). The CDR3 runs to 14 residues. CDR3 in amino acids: CASSSQTGAYGYTF. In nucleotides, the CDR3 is TGTGCCAGCAGTTCCCAGACAGGGGCCTATGGCTACACCTTC.

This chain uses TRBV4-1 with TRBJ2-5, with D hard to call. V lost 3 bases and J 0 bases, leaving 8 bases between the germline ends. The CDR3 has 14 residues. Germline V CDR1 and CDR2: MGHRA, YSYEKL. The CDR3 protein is CASSQFRDQETQYF. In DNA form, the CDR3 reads TGCGCCAGCAGCCAGTTTCGGGACCAAGAGACCCAGTACTTC.

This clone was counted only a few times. DNA of the CDR3: TGCGCCAGCAGCTTGGATCCGGGAATGAACACTGAAGCTTTCTTT. Amino acid sequence: CASSLDPGMNTEAFF. The V call is TRBV5-1, the J call TRBJ1-1; D ambiguous. Germline V lookup: CDR1 SGHRS, CDR2 YFSETQ. This CDR3 is built from 15 residues. The V gene lost 0 bases and the J gene lost 0 bases, with 9 bases spanning the gap. Combining the CDR3 with reference TRBV5-1 and TRBJ1-1 gives the whole variable domain KAGVTQTPRYLIKTRGQQVTLSCSPISGHRSVSWYQQTPGQGLQFLFEYFSETQRNKGNFPGRFSGRQFSNSRSEMNVSTLELGDSALYLCASSLDPGMNTEAFFGQGTRLTVV.

The CDR3 nucleotides are TGCGCCAGCAGCCCTCGAGGGGAGGCCCGGGAGACCCAGTACTTC. Protein product: CASSPRGEARETQYF. V gene TRBV5-1 combines with J gene TRBJ2-5, with D perhaps matching TRBD2 (6 bases). Trimming pared 4 bases from V and 5 bases from J, leaving 18 bases between. The CDR3 has 15 residues. Germline lookup yields CDR1 SGHRS and CDR2 YFSETQ.

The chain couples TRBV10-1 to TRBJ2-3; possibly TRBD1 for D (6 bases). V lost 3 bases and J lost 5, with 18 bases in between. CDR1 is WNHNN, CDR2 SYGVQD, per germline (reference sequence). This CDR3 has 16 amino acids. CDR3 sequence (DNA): TGCGCCAGCAGTGATTACTCGGACAGTGCAAAAGATACGCAGTATTTT. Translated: CASSDYSDSAKDTQYF.

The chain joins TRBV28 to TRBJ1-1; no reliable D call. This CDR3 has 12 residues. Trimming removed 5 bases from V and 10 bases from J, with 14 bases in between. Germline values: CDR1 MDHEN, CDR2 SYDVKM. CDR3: CASSAYEGRAFF. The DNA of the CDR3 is TGTGCCAGCAGTGCTTACGAGGGTCGAGCTTTCTTT.